These 12 T cell receptor beta chains were sequenced from one sample in a study of shared clonotypes between healthy human individuals. Profiling relied on immunoSEQ multiplex PCR, and the TCRdb table lists in-frame clones only, not all of them. The sample yields more than 2,000,000 clones, around nine tenths seen once. Sequenced: naive CD4+ T cells sorted from blood. Subset in this sample: CD45RA+ positively selected. These receptors all come from a man aged 18 to 29 in good health.

This rearrangement joins TRBV5-1 to TRBJ2-5; maybe TRBD1 (6 bases). The V gene's germline CDR1 is SGHRS and CDR2 YFSETQ. The CDR3 contains 15 residues. V lost 0 bases, J lost 5 bases, and 14 bases lay in between. CDR3 sequence: CASSLESRGKETQYF. CDR3 coding DNA: TGCGCCAGCAGCTTGGAAAGCAGGGGTAAGGAGACCCAGTACTTC.

This sequence joins TRBV28 and TRBJ1-4; no firm D call. The germline V and J ends were trimmed by 6 bases and 7 bases, with 15 bases remaining between them. The germline V gene encodes CDR1 MDHEN and CDR2 SYDVKM. The CDR3 has 14 amino acids. The CDR3: CASSQSKGSEKLFF. The DNA of the CDR3 is TGTGCCAGCAGCCAGTCAAAAGGCAGTGAAAAACTGTTTTTT. Full variable domain (outside the CDR3, taken from reference TRBV28 and TRBJ1-4): DVKVTQSSRYLVKRTGEKVFLECVQDMDHENMFWYRQDPGLGLRLIYFSYDVKMKEKGDIPEGYSVSREKKERFSLILESASTNQTSMYLCASSQSKGSEKLFFGSGTQLSVL.

As regards this clone: The sample contains more than one DNA sequence encoding this CDR3. V usage is TRBV6-5 and J usage is TRBJ1-5, with 7 bases aligning to TRBD1. The CDR3 length is 13 residues. Per germline, CDR1 MNHEY and CDR2 SVGAGI. V lost 7 bases and J lost 4; bases outside the gene matches: 4. The CDR3 loop reads CASTPTGNQPQHF. The CDR3 DNA reads TGTGCCAGCACTCCGACAGGGAATCAGCCCCAGCATTTT.

This clone showed up just once. The gene calls are TRBV7-2 and TRBJ2-5; a weak D match, TRBD1 (5 bases). V lost 1 base to trimming and J lost 4 bases, with 13 bases between them. Germline loops: CDR1 SGHTA, CDR2 FQGNSA. This CDR3 comprises 15 residues. CDR3 loop: CASSLVAGPPETQYF. The CDR3 region has the DNA TGTGCCAGCAGCTTAGTTGCAGGGCCCCCAGAGACCCAGTACTTC.

V is TRBV7-6 and J is TRBJ2-7, with D possibly matching TRBD1 (5 bases). The V gene lost 0 bases and the J gene lost 2 bases, with 8 bases spanning the gap. This CDR3 is built from 14 residues. The germline V gene has CDR1 SGHVS and CDR2 FNYEAQ. The CDR3 DNA is TGTGCCAGCAGCTTAGCCCAGACAGCCTACGAGCAGTACTTC. Residues: CASSLAQTAYEQYF.

This clone showed up just once. This rearrangement joins TRBV2 to TRBJ2-7; D is uncertain. The germline V gene has CDR1 SNHLY and CDR2 FYNNEI. Trimming shortened V by 4 bases and J by 1 base, and 5 bases separated the two germline ends. This CDR3 region has 12 residues. The CDR3 DNA reads as TGTGCCAGCAGTGCGCAGTCCTACGAGCAGTACTTC. Translated: CASSAQSYEQYF.

V usage is TRBV5-1 and J usage is TRBJ2-1, with D possibly TRBD2 on 6 matching bases. From germline, CDR1 is SGHRS and CDR2 YFSETQ. V was shortened by 0 bases and J by 0 bases, with 16 bases between the two germline ends. This CDR3 contains 18 residues. CDR3 nucleotide sequence: TGCGCCAGCAGCTTGGGGCAGGCTATGACTAGCTCCTACAATGAGCAGTTCTTC. Residues: CASSLGQAMTSSYNEQFF.

This chain joins TRBV30 and TRBJ2-1; D unresolved. The CDR3 has 14 amino acids. Germline V gives CDR1 GTSNPN, CDR2 SVGIG (reference sequence). Trimming shortened V by 3 bases and J by 9 bases, and 18 bases separated the two germline ends. The CDR3 reads CAWSRLDLDGEQFF. In nucleotides, the CDR3 is TGTGCCTGGAGCCGTCTAGACCTGGACGGTGAGCAGTTCTTC.

The chain combines TRBV18 with TRBJ2-3; possible D gene TRBD2, 5 bases. The CDR3 spans 14 residues. The germline CDR1 and CDR2 sequences are KGHSH and LQKENI. Trimming pared 3 bases from V and 2 bases from J, leaving 9 bases between. The chain's CDR3 is CASSPAGNTDTQYF. CDR3 bases: TGTGCCAGCTCACCGGCCGGGAACACAGATACGCAGTATTTT.

V and J are TRBV5-1 and TRBJ2-3, with TRBD1 matching over 8 bases. The ends lost 4 bases at V and 6 bases at J; junction bases unmatched: 13. In germline, CDR1 is SGHRS, CDR2 YFSETQ. CDR3 length equals 16 residues. The CDR3 bases are TGCGCCAGCAGCGGAACAGGGGGAACTCAGTCCGATACGCAGTATTTT. Encoded protein: CASSGTGGTQSDTQYF.

The rearrangement links TRBV4-3 to TRBJ2-4; D may be TRBD2 (6 bases). Germline V gene sequence: CDR1 LGHNA, CDR2 YSLEER. With 0 bases removed from V and 0 bases from J, the gap between germline ends came to 15 bases. This CDR3 comprises 18 residues. CDR3 loop: CASSQDRVAELAKNIQYF. The CDR3 DNA reads TGCGCCAGCAGCCAAGATCGGGTAGCGGAGCTAGCCAAAAACATTCAGTACTTC.

This clone was seen more than once but under ten times. Other DNA sequences in the same sample also yield this CDR3. The chain uses TRBV2 and TRBJ1-2, with D unclear. CDR1 is SNHLY, CDR2 FYNNEI, per germline. V lost 3 bases to trimming and J lost 2 bases, with 4 bases between them. This CDR3 has 12 residues. The CDR3 coding sequence is TGTGCCAGCAGTGACAGAAACTATGGCTACACCTTC. Its protein is CASSDRNYGYTF.